A selection of T cell receptor beta chains follows, all from one sample in a study of blood T cells in healthy people across ages. TCRdb independently ran MiXCR on the 5' RACE reads; one entry per CDR3 protein. Of 850,000 to 1,000,000 distinct CDR3 sequences in the sample, roughly 52% were seen once. Sequenced material: blood. Receptors originate from a man aged 30 to 39 in good health. The CDR3 runs from the conserved cysteine through the conserved F or W. The D gene is left open where the match is weak. Part of the rows lack a size; the others show once, few, many or a class for expanded clones.

J gene,V gene,D gene,clone size,CDR3 protein,CDR3 DNA
TRBJ1-5,TRBV6-8,NA,once,CASSLAGDPNQPQHF,TGTGCCAGCAGCTTAGCGGGGGACCCGAATCAGCCCCAGCATTTT
TRBJ2-7,TRBV20-1,NA,NA,CSAQDWEPYEQYF,TGCAGTGCCCAAGACTGGGAGCCCTACGAGCAGTACTTC
TRBJ2-7,TRBV7-8,NA,NA,CASSLGALEQYF,TGTGCCAGCAGCTTAGGGGCTCTCGAGCAGTACTTC
TRBJ1-6,TRBV20-1,TRBD1,NA,CSAGGLTGGLSPLHF,TGCAGTGCCGGGGGCTTGACAGGGGGCCTTTCACCCCTCCACTTT
TRBJ1-2,TRBV28,NA,few,CASSPDGRLGYTF,TGTGCCAGCAGCCCCGACGGTCGGCTTGGCTACACCTTC
TRBJ1-2,TRBV4-1,NA,NA,CASSSGAKIIDYGYTF,TGCGCCAGCAGCTCGGGGGCCAAGATCATCGACTATGGCTACACCTTC
TRBJ2-3,TRBV5-1,NA,NA,CASSLGMSTDTQYF,TGCGCCAGCAGCTTGGGGATGAGCACAGATACGCAGTATTTT
TRBJ2-2,TRBV3-1,NA,NA,CASSRIGSGELFF,TGTGCCAGCAGCCGAATCGGATCCGGGGAGCTGTTTTTT
TRBJ2-3,TRBV5-1,TRBD2,NA,CVSRGRGGTDTQYF,TGCGTCAGCAGAGGACGGGGGGGCACAGATACGCAGTATTTT
TRBJ1-2,TRBV29-1,TRBD1,few,CSARGVPGQGLSNYGYTF,TGCAGCGCCCGAGGGGTACCGGGACAGGGGTTGTCTAACTATGGCTACACCTTC
TRBJ2-7,TRBV5-1,TRBD1,NA,CASSLRQGANEQYF,TGCGCCAGCAGCCTCCGACAGGGGGCTAACGAGCAGTACTTC
TRBJ1-1,TRBV7-6,NA,NA,CASLVSVGTEAFF,TGTGCCAGCCTCGTGAGCGTAGGGACTGAAGCTTTCTTT
TRBJ2-5,TRBV18,NA,NA,CASSLSTQETQYF,TGTGCCAGCTCACTATCGACCCAAGAGACCCAGTACTTC
TRBJ2-4,TRBV7-2,NA,once,CASNARGRTSGDIQYF,TGTGCCAGCAACGCCCGCGGGCGGACTTCGGGGGACATTCAGTACTTC
TRBJ2-5,TRBV7-2,TRBD2,many,CASSLGSLAGGSWETQYF,TGTGCCAGCAGCTTAGGATCGCTAGCGGGGGGCTCGTGGGAGACCCAGTACTTC
TRBJ2-7,TRBV10-3,NA,NA,CAIRIGTENYEQYF,TGTGCCATCAGGATCGGGACGGAGAACTACGAGCAGTACTTC
TRBJ2-1,TRBV10-3,TRBD1,NA,CAISEISGTGSNEQFF,TGTGCCATCAGTGAGATCTCCGGGACAGGGAGCAATGAGCAGTTCTTC
TRBJ2-3,TRBV7-9,NA,many,CASSLLGTHPYF,TGTGCCAGCAGCTTACTCGGGACTCACCCGTATTTT
TRBJ2-5,TRBV20-1,TRBD2,NA,CSATRGLAGIETQYF,TGCAGTGCAACCCGAGGACTAGCGGGGATAGAGACCCAGTACTTC
TRBJ2-5,TRBV27,NA,NA,CASSLRGREETQYF,TGTGCCAGCAGTTTAAGGGGTAGGGAGGAGACCCAGTACTTC
TRBJ1-2,TRBV4-1,NA,NA,CASSQDPGAPNYGYTF,TGCGCCAGCAGCCAAGATCCGGGGGCTCCTAACTATGGCTACACCTTC
TRBJ2-2,TRBV20-1,NA,NA,CSAYPELTNTGELFF,TGCAGTGCTTACCCCGAGTTGACGAACACCGGGGAGCTGTTTTTT
TRBJ2-1,TRBV7-2,TRBD2,NA,CASSLGAAGTYNEQFF,TGTGCCAGCAGCTTAGGGGCAGCGGGGACCTACAATGAGCAGTTCTTC
TRBJ2-7,TRBV20-1,TRBD1,once,CSARGDRALHEQYF,TGCAGTGCTAGGGGGGACAGGGCGCTCCACGAGCAGTACTTC
TRBJ1-4,TRBV11-2,NA,many,CASSPSGPNEKLFF,TGTGCCAGCAGCCCGTCGGGACCTAATGAAAAACTGTTTTTT
TRBJ1-1,TRBV18,NA,few,CASSPGQGGYGTEAFF,TGTGCCAGCTCGCCAGGGCAGGGCGGTTACGGCACTGAAGCTTTCTTT
TRBJ1-2,TRBV6-5,NA,NA,CASSYLQGRNYGYTF,TGTGCCAGCAGTTACCTACAGGGCAGAAACTATGGCTACACCTTC
TRBJ2-1,TRBV20-1,NA,few,CSASWGYYNEQFF,TGCAGTGCTAGTTGGGGCTACTACAATGAGCAGTTCTTC
TRBJ2-7,TRBV10-3,NA,many,CAISGGGSNYEQYF,TGTGCCATCAGTGGGGGAGGCTCGAACTACGAGCAGTACTTC
TRBJ2-5,TRBV4-1,TRBD2,NA,CASSQERTSGGQETQYF,TGCGCCAGCAGCCAAGAACGGACTAGCGGGGGACAAGAGACCCAGTACTTC
TRBJ2-1,TRBV20-1,TRBD1,NA,CSARESLNHRGNTYNEQFF,TGCAGTGCTAGAGAGTCCCTGAACCACAGGGGGAATACTTACAATGAGCAGTTCTTC
TRBJ1-1,TRBV9,TRBD1,NA,CASSGQGTTEAFF,TGTGCCAGCAGCGGACAGGGGACGACTGAAGCTTTCTTT
TRBJ1-4,TRBV4-1,TRBD1,NA,CASRTGEKLIF,TGCGCCAGCCGGACAGGTGAAAAACTGATTTTT
TRBJ2-2,TRBV9,NA,NA,CASSGQTDSNTGELFF,TGTGCCAGCAGCGGACAGACGGACTCTAACACCGGGGAGCTGTTTTTT
TRBJ2-2,TRBV28,NA,few,CARPGGLNTGELFF,TGTGCCAGGCCTGGGGGTTTAAACACCGGGGAGCTGTTTTTT
TRBJ2-2,TRBV20-1,NA,NA,CSAKTINTGELFF,TGCAGTGCGAAAACCATTAACACCGGGGAGCTGTTTTTT
TRBJ2-7,TRBV4-2,TRBD2,few,CASSQLAGLSYEQYF,TGTGCCAGCAGCCAACTAGCGGGACTCTCCTACGAGCAGTACTTC
TRBJ1-1,TRBV6-1,TRBD1,NA,CTSAGQMNTEAFF,TGTACCAGCGCGGGACAGATGAACACTGAAGCTTTCTTT
TRBJ1-4,TRBV7-9,NA,NA,CASSPTGRINEKLFF,TGTGCCAGCAGCCCCACGGGACGGATTAATGAAAAACTGTTTTTT
TRBJ1-1,TRBV5-1,NA,NA,CASSWNNGEAFF,TGCGCCAGCAGCTGGAATAACGGAGAAGCTTTCTTT
TRBJ2-3,TRBV20-1,TRBD1,NA,CSASGTGVDTQYF,TGCAGTGCGTCCGGGACAGGGGTGGATACGCAGTATTTT